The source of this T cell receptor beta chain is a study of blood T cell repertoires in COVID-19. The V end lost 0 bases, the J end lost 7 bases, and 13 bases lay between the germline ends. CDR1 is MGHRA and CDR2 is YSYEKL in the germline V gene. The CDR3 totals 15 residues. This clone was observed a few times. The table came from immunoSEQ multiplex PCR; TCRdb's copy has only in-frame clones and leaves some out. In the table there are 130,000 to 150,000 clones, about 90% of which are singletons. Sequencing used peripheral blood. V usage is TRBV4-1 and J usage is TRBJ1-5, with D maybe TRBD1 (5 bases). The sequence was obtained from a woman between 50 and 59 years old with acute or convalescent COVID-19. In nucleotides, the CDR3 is TGCGCCAGCAGCCAAGAACGGCAGGGAGGGCAGCCCCAGCATTTT. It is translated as CASSQERQGGQPQHF.